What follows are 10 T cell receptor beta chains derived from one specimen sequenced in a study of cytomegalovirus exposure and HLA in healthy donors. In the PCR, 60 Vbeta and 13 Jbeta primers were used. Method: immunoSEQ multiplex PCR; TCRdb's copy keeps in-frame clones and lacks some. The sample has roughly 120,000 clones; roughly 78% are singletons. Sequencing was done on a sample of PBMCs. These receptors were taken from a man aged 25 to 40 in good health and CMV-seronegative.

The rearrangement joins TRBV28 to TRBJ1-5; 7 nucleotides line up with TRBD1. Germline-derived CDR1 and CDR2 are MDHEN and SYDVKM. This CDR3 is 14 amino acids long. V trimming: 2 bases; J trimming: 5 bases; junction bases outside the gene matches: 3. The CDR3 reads CASSLNRGYQPQHF. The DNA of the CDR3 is TGTGCCAGCAGTTTAAACAGGGGATATCAGCCCCAGCATTTT.

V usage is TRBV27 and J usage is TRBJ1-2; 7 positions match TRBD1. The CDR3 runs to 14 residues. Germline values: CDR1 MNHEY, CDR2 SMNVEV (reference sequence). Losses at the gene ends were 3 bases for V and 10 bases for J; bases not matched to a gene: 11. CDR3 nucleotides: TGTGCCAGCAGTTTGGCGACAGGGTTTGGTGACTACACCTTC. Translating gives CASSLATGFGDYTF.

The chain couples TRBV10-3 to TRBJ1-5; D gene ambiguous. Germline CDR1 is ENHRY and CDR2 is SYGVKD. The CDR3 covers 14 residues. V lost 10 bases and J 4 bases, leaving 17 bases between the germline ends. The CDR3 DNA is TGTGCCACGGCCCCACTCACAGCAAATCAGCCCCAGCATTTT. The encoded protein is CATAPLTANQPQHF.

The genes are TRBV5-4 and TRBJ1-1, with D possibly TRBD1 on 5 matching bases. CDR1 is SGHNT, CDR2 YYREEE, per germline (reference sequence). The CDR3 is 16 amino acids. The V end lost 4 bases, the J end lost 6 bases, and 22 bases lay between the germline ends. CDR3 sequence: CASSLRQNFMYPEAFF. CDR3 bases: TGTGCCAGCAGCCTACGACAGAACTTCATGTACCCTGAAGCTTTCTTT. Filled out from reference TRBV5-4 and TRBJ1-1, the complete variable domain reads ETGVTQSPTHLIKTRGQQVTLRCSSQSGHNTVSWYQQALGQGPQFIFQYYREEENGRGNFPPRFSGLQFPNYSSELNVNALELDDSALYLCASSLRQNFMYPEAFFGQGTRLTVV.

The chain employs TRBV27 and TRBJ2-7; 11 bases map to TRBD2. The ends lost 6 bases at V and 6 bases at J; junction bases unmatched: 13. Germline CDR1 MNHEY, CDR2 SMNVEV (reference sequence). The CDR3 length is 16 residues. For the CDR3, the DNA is TGTGCCAGCAGCCCCGGACTAGCGGGTACCTTGGTCGAGCAGTACTTC. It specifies CASSPGLAGTLVEQYF.

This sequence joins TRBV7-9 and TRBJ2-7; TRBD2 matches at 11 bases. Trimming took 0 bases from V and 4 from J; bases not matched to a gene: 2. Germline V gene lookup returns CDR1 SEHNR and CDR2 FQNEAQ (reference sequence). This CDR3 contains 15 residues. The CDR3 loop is CASSLAGTSGYEQYF. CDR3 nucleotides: TGTGCCAGCAGCTTAGCGGGGACTAGCGGATACGAGCAGTACTTC.

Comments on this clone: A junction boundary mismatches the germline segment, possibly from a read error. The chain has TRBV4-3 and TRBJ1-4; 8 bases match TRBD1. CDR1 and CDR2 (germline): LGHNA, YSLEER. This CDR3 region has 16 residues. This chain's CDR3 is CASSQPNQGANEKLFF. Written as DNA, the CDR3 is TGCGCCAGCAGCCAACCAAATCAGGGGGCTAACGAAAAACTGTTTTTT.

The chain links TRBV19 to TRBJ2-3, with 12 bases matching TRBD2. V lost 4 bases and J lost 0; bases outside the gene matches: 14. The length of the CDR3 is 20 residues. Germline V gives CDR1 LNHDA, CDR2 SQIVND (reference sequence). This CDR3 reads CASSRLPGLAGTTSTDTQYF. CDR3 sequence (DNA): TGTGCCAGTAGTAGACTCCCGGGACTAGCGGGTACGACTAGCACAGATACGCAGTATTTT.

CDR3 nucleotide sequence: TGTGCCAGCGTGCAGGGCCTCAATGAGCAGTTCTTC. Protein product: CASVQGLNEQFF. The chain combines TRBV6-1 with TRBJ2-1, with D maybe TRBD1 (5 bases). Trimming pared 8 bases from V and 6 bases from J, leaving 11 bases between. Germline V gene data show CDR1 as MNHNS and CDR2 as SASEGT. The CDR3 spans 12 residues.

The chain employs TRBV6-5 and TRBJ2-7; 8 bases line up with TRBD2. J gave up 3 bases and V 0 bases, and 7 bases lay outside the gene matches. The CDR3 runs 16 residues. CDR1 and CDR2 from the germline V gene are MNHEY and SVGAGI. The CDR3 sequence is CASSYSKLADFYEQYF. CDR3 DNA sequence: TGTGCCAGCAGTTACTCGAAACTAGCGGATTTCTACGAGCAGTACTTC.